Detailed here is one T cell receptor (beta chain). The antigen is undetermined. Assay: immunoSEQ multiplex PCR; the TCRdb copy retains only in-frame clones and omits some. In the table there are approximately 2,200,000 clones, about 92% of which are singletons. This entry belongs to a study of shared clonotypes between healthy human individuals. Findings and limits, study-wide: Larger richness was generally estimated for naive than memory subsets. Generation probabilities of non-shared clonotypes were lower (relative to those shared by all four donors).

Naive CD8 cells lacked CD45RO, underwent positive selection for CCR7 and left out terminally differentiated effector memory CD45RA+ cells. Everyone who donated was a Caucasian adult who lived in Nashville, Tennessee. The CDR3 length is 20 residues. Germline values: CDR1 MDHEN, CDR2 SYDVKM. J lost 0 bases, V lost 6 bases, and 22 bases had no gene match. This sequence joins TRBV28 and TRBJ1-1; 7 positions agree with TRBD1. This clonotype originated in a man between 18 and 35 years old in good health. Some clones in this sample may be carry-over from other donors' samples. The sequenced sample was naive CD8+ T cells from PBMCs. In DNA, the CDR3 is TGTGCCAGCAGCACCGATTTTATAGGGACAGAAAAAAAAATGAACACTGAAGCTTTCTTT. It yields the protein CASSTDFIGTEKKMNTEAFF.